Listed below are T cell receptor beta chains from one sample, sequenced in a study of cytomegalovirus exposure and HLA in healthy donors. Profiled with immunoSEQ multiplex PCR; TCRdb holds only in-frame clones, not every one. Seen here are about 160,000 clones, roughly 79% observed once, and the top ten hold around 0.96%. Sequences were obtained from PBMCs. The receptors were sampled from a woman aged 45-65 years in good health and CMV-seropositive. Each CDR3 is given with its conserved first and last residue. A D gene is named only where the DNA matches it firmly. Clone size appears in some rows only: once, few, many, or a class for an expanded clone.

V gene	D gene	J gene	clone size	CDR3 DNA	CDR3 protein
TRBV18	-	TRBJ1-5	-	TGTGCCAGCTCACCGGAGCACAATCAGCCCCAGCATTTT	CASSPEHNQPQHF
TRBV6-5	-	TRBJ2-7	-	TGTGCCAGCAAGCTAGGCTACGAGCAGTACTTC	CASKLGYEQYF
TRBV7-2	-	TRBJ1-1	-	TGTGCCAGCAGCTTCACGGGACATCACCCCACCACTGAAGCTTTCTTT	CASSFTGHHPTTEAFF
TRBV5-1	TRBD2	TRBJ2-3	-	TGCGCCAGCACGCGGGAGTTCACAGATACGCAGTATTTT	CASTREFTDTQYF
TRBV28	-	TRBJ1-2	once	TGTGCCAGCAGTCCGATGAGACTTGATGGCTACACCTTC	CASSPMRLDGYTF
TRBV5-4	-	TRBJ2-3	-	TGTGCCAGCAACGGCGGCGGTTCGATGGATACGCAGTATTTT	CASNGGGSMDTQYF
TRBV27	-	TRBJ1-1	-	TGTGCCAGCAGTTTACTCAGGGGAACTATGAACACTGAAGCTTTCTTT	CASSLLRGTMNTEAFF
TRBV2	-	TRBJ2-7	-	TGTGCCAGCAAGGACAGACCCTACGAGCAGTACTTC	CASKDRPYEQYF
TRBV7-2	TRBD1	TRBJ2-5	-	TGTGCCAGCAGCTTAGTGTCGGCGAACAGGGGAGAGACCCAGTACTTC	CASSLVSANRGETQYF
TRBV5-4	TRBD1	TRBJ1-2	-	TGTGCCAGCAGCTTGACCGGGACAGGAGGTGGCTACACCTTC	CASSLTGTGGGYTF
TRBV13	-	TRBJ2-2	-	TGTGCCAGCAGCTCTGGCCCTTTAGGAGGGTCTTACACCGGGGAGCTGTTTTTT	CASSSGPLGGSYTGELFF
TRBV7-8	TRBD2	TRBJ2-2	-	TGTGCCAGCAGCTCCCCCGGACTAGCGGGAGGGTTTGCCACCGGGGAGCTGTTTTTT	CASSSPGLAGGFATGELFF
TRBV6-5	-	TRBJ2-7	-	TGTGCCAGCAACGTACGAGTGGGGAGCTCCTACGAGCAGTACTTC	CASNVRVGSSYEQYF
TRBV7-9	TRBD1	TRBJ2-3	-	TGTGCCAGCAGCCCCCCCCTGTTGGGACAGGGGTTGTATTTT	CASSPPLLGQGLYF
TRBV7-2	-	TRBJ1-1	-	TGTGCCAGCAGCTCGCGACAGGACACTGAAGCTTTCTTT	CASSSRQDTEAFF
TRBV7-6	TRBD2	TRBJ2-1	-	TGTGCCAGCAGCCTCGCGGGGGGCCGGGGTAATGAGCAGTTCTTC	CASSLAGGRGNEQFF
TRBV2	-	TRBJ2-6	-	TGTGCCAGCAGTATCTCCCGCTGGCGGGACTCTGGGGCCAACGTCCTGACTTTC	CASSISRWRDSGANVLTF
TRBV7-2	TRBD2	TRBJ2-7	-	TGTGCCAGCAGCTTAATCCGAACGGGCCGACTAGCTGGCCACGAGCAGTACTTC	CASSLIRTGRLAGHEQYF
TRBV10-1	-	TRBJ1-3	few	TGCGCCGGAGACTCTTACTCTGGAAACACCATATATTTT	CAGDSYSGNTIYF
TRBV28	-	TRBJ1-4	-	TGTGCCAGCAGTTCCCCAGGGGCTAATGAAAAACTGTTTTTT	CASSSPGANEKLFF
TRBV10-2	TRBD2	TRBJ2-1	-	TGCGCCAGCAGGGTTACGGCGGGAGGGCAAAATGAGCAGTTCTTC	CASRVTAGGQNEQFF
TRBV5-1	TRBD1	TRBJ2-7	-	TGCGCCAGCAGCAGTGGGACAGGTCTGTTCCCCTACGAGCAGTACTTC	CASSSGTGLFPYEQYF
TRBV28	-	TRBJ1-5	once	TGTGCCAGCAGCCCTAGGACACGTTTAATCAAGCAGCCCCAGCATTTT	CASSPRTRLIKQPQHF
TRBV5-4	TRBD2	TRBJ2-7	few	TGTGCCAGCAGCTTAAGACTAGCGGGGGAAAGGGACGAGCAGTACTTC	CASSLRLAGERDEQYF
TRBV7-9	-	TRBJ2-6	-	TGTGCCAGCAGCTTAGACGAGGGGGCCAACGTCCTGACTTTC	CASSLDEGANVLTF
TRBV28	-	TRBJ2-7	few	TGTGCCAGCAGTTCGTGGGGTGGGGGGTACGAGCAGTACTTC	CASSSWGGGYEQYF
TRBV6-5	TRBD1	TRBJ1-2	-	TGTGCCAGCCTAGACGGGACAGGACATGGCTACACCTTC	CASLDGTGHGYTF
TRBV2	TRBD2	TRBJ2-5	-	TGTGCCAGCAGTGAAGCTCGGACTAGCGGGGTGGAGACCCAGTACTTC	CASSEARTSGVETQYF
TRBV9	-	TRBJ2-1	-	TGTGCCAGCAGCGCCCAAGGGGGGGGATTGTACAATGAGCAGTTCTTC	CASSAQGGGLYNEQFF
TRBV28	TRBD2	TRBJ2-7	few	TGTGCCAGCAGTACCGGACTAGCGACCGCCTACGAGCAGTACTTC	CASSTGLATAYEQYF
TRBV11-3	-	TRBJ2-1	-	TGTGCCAGCAGCTTAGGGACTAACTCCTACAATGAGCAGTTCTTC	CASSLGTNSYNEQFF
TRBV5-1	-	TRBJ1-4	-	TGCGCCAGCAGCTTGGATCAGGGGTCAGGAAAACTGTTTTTT	CASSLDQGSGKLFF
TRBV5-1	-	TRBJ2-3	-	TGCGCCAGCAGCTTGGACGGGGCAGATACGCAGTATTTT	CASSLDGADTQYF
TRBV9	-	TRBJ2-1	-	TGTGCCAGCAGCGTAGGGGGAGCTACATACAATGAGCAGTTCTTC	CASSVGGATYNEQFF
TRBV28	-	TRBJ2-3	-	TGTGCCACCAGGGGGGGTGGCACAGATACGCAGTATTTT	CATRGGGTDTQYF
TRBV2	TRBD1	TRBJ1-5	-	TGTGCCAGCAGGAACAGGGGGCTTTTAAGCAATCAGCCCCAGCATTTT	CASRNRGLLSNQPQHF
TRBV14	TRBD2	TRBJ2-5	-	TGTGCCAGCAGCCGAGGACTAGCGGGAGTAGAGACCCAGTACTTC	CASSRGLAGVETQYF
TRBV19	-	TRBJ1-1	-	TGTGCCACCCTAGGGGCCACTGAAGCTTTCTTT	CATLGATEAFF
TRBV4-1	TRBD2	TRBJ2-7	-	TGCGCCAGCAGCCAAGATGTGCTAGCGGGGTTCTACGAGCAGTACTTC	CASSQDVLAGFYEQYF
TRBV23-1	-	TRBJ1-2	-	TGCGCCAGCAGTCAATCATGCGCCCCGGGACACCACTATGGCTACACCTTC	CASSQSCAPGHHYGYTF